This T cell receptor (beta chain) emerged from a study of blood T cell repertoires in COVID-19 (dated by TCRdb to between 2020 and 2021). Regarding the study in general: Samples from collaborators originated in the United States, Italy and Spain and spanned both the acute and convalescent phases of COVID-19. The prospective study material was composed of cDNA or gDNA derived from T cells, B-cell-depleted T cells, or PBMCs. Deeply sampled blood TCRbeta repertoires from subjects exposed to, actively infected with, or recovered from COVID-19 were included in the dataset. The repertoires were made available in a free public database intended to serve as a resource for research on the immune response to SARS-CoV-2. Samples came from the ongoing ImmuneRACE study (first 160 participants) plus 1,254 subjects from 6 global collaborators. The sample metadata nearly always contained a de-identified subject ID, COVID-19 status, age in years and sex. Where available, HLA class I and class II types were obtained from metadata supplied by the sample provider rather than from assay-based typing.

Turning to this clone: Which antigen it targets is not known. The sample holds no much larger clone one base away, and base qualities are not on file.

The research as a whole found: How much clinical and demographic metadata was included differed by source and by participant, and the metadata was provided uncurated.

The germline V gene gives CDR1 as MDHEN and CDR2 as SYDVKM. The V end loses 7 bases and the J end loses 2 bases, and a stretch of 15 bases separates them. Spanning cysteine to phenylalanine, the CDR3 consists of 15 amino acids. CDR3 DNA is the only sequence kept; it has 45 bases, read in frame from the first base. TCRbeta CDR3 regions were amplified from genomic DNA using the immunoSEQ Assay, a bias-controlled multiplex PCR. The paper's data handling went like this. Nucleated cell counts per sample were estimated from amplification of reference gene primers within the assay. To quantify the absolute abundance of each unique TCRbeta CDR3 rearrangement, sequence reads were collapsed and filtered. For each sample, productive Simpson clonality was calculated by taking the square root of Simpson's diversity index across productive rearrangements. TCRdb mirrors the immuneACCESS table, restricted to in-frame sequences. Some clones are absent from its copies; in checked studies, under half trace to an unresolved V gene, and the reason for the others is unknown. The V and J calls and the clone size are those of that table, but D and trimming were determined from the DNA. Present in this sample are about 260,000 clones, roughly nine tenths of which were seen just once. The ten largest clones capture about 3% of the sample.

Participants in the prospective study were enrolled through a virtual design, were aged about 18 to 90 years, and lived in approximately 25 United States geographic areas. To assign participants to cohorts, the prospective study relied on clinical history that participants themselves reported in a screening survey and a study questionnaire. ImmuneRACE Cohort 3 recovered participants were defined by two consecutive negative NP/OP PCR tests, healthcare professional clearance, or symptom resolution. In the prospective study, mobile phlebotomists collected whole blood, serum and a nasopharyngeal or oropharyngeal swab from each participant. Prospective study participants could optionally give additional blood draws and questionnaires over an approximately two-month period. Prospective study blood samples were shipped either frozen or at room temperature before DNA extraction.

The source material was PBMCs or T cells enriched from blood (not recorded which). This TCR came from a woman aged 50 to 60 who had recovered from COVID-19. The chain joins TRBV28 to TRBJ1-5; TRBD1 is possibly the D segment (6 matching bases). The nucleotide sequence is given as TGTGCCAGCACTGAGGGGGGGGGCGGCAATCAGCCCCAGCATTTT. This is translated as CASTEGGGGNQPQHF.